This T cell receptor beta chain derives from a study of cytomegalovirus exposure and HLA in healthy donors. Whole-study results and caveats: Trimming of TCR beta V- and J-genes showed a link, identified in a later analysis, to a missense DCLRE1C variant. The majority of CMV-associated TCR beta chains were reported as apparently HLA-restricted in a later analysis.

Donors showed nominal health when sampled, although they likely had unrecorded immune exposures. A multiplex PCR was run with 60 Vbeta primers and 13 Jbeta primers. The method was immunoSEQ multiplex PCR; TCRdb's version includes in-frame clones alone and lacks a portion of them. The table lists about 150,000 clones, approximately 85% of them singletons. Details on this clone: Its antigen is not identified.

The sequencing input was PBMCs. This receptor was obtained from a woman in her thirties or forties in good health and CMV-seronegative.

CDR3 amino acids: CASSLNNNYGYTF. CDR3 bases: TGTGCCAGCAGCTTAAACAATAACTATGGCTACACCTTC. The J gene is TRBJ1-2, the V gene TRBV5-6, with D unclear. The germline gives CDR1 SGHDT, CDR2 YYEEEE. The CDR3 loop spans 13 amino acids. The ends were cut back, 2 bases at V and 1 base at J, with 6 bases in the middle.